The 5 T cell receptor beta chains listed next were all sequenced from one sample in a study of blood T cell repertoires in COVID-19. Some clones are missing from TCRdb's copy, which holds only in-frame ones; the method was immunoSEQ multiplex PCR. The table shows 200,000 to 300,000 clones, with 88% occurring only once. Sequencing was carried out using PBMCs or T cells enriched from blood (not recorded which). Source of these receptors: a woman in her thirties or forties with acute COVID-19.

The V gene is TRBV5-1, the J gene TRBJ2-5, with TRBD1 identical over 8 bases. Germline assignment: CDR1 SGHRS and CDR2 YFSETQ. The CDR3 has 16 amino acids. Trimming removed 0 bases from V and 5 bases from J; junction bases left unmatched: 9. CDR3 nucleotides: TGCGCCAGCAGCTTGGGAACCGCAGGGGGCGCGGAGACCCAGTACTTC. This encodes CASSLGTAGGAETQYF.

The chain couples TRBV29-1 to TRBJ1-3; tentatively, D is TRBD1 (5 bases). The CDR3 consists of 14 residues. Germline CDR1 reads SQVTM; CDR2 reads ANQGSEA. Deletions cut 6 bases from V and 0 bases from J, with 12 bases between. The CDR3 region is CSVVDSNSGNTIYF. CDR3 in DNA: TGCAGCGTAGTCGACAGTAACTCTGGAAACACCATATATTTT.

This clone showed up just once. This CDR3 is also generated by other DNA sequences in the sample. The V and J genes are TRBV12-3 or TRBV12-4 and TRBJ2-6; no firm D call. V lost 5 bases and J 4 bases, leaving 6 bases between the germline ends. This CDR3 contains 13 residues. CDR3 nucleotides: TGTGCCAGCAGTCTATCCGGGGCCAACGTCCTGACTTTC. It specifies CASSLSGANVLTF.

This clone was observed once. The rearrangement links TRBV6-4 to TRBJ2-5; TRBD1 might be the D (5 bases). Deletions cut 2 bases from V and 7 bases from J, with 11 bases between. This CDR3 contains 13 residues. In germline, CDR1 is MRHNA, CDR2 SNTAGT. DNA of the CDR3: TGTGCCAGCAGTGACCATGCTCAGGGGACCCAGTACTTC. Translated, it gives CASSDHAQGTQYF.

The V and J genes are TRBV19 and TRBJ1-5; D is uncertain. The germline V gene encodes CDR1 LNHDA and CDR2 SQIVND (reference sequence). The ends were cut back, 2 bases at V and 0 bases at J, with 8 bases in the middle. This CDR3 is built from 15 residues. CDR3 coding DNA: TGTGCCAGTAGTATAAGAGAGTATAGCAATCAGCCCCAGCATTTT. Translation gives CASSIREYSNQPQHF. The complete variable domain, with remaining parts taken from reference TRBV19 and TRBJ1-5, reads DGGITQSPKYLFRKEGQNVTLSCEQNLNHDAMYWYRQDPGQGLRLIYYSQIVNDFQKGDIAEGYSVSREKKESFPLTVTSAQKNPTAFYLCASSIREYSNQPQHFGDGTRLSIL.